This T cell receptor (beta chain) was captured in a study of long-term antiretroviral therapy in people with HIV. Runs used v3.0 of the immunoSEQ assay and were done at survey level. Clones were read by immunoSEQ multiplex PCR, and TCRdb kept only the in-frame ones, dropping some. The sample contains tens of thousands of clones, roughly 88% of which appear only once. V lost 2 bases to trimming and J lost 9 bases; unmatched junction nucleotides: 9. Germline assignment: CDR1 MGHRA and CDR2 YSYEKL. This CDR3 is built from 16 residues. There were no participants with HIV treated outside the United States.

The receptor was derived from a man aged 30-40 years with HIV. The specimen was unsorted PBMCs, collected 4.2 to 4.5 years after starting antiretroviral therapy. The chain joins TRBV4-1 to TRBJ2-1, with TRBD2 matching over 11 bases. CDR3 bases: TGCGCCAGCAGCCAAAATAGCGGGGGGGCCCTTTTTGAGCAGTTCTTC. It specifies CASSQNSGGALFEQFF.